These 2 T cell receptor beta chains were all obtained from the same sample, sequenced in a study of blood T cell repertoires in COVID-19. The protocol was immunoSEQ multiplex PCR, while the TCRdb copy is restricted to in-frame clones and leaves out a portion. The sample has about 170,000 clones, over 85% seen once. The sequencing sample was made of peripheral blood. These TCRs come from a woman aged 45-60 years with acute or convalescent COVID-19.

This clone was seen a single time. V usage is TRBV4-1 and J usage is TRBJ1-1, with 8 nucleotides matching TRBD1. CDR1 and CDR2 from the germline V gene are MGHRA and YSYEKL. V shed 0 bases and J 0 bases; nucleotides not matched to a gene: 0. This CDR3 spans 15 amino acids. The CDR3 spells CASSQEQGVNTEAFF. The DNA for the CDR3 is TGCGCCAGCAGCCAAGAACAGGGGGTGAACACTGAAGCTTTCTTT.

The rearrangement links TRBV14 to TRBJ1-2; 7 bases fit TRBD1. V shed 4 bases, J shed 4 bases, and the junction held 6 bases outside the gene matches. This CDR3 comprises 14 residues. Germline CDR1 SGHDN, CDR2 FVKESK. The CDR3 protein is CASSPRQGRYGYTF. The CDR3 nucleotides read TGTGCCAGCAGCCCCCGACAGGGACGCTATGGCTACACCTTC.